The sequence of this T cell receptor (beta chain) was determined in a study of blood T cell repertoires in COVID-19. CDR1 and CDR2 from the germline V gene are LNHDA and SQIVND (reference sequence). The CDR3 length is 16 residues. V was pared by 5 bases and J by 3 bases, with 9 bases of the junction left unmatched. Using immunoSEQ multiplex PCR, the repertoire was profiled, and TCRdb retains in-frame clones only, with some absent. The repertoire holds just under 350,000 clones, around 87% seen once, with just under 6.5% in the top ten. This clone appeared a few times. The sequencing input was peripheral blood. The TCR originated in a woman aged 50 to 60 with COVID-19, enrolled during active disease. This rearrangement joins TRBV19 to TRBJ2-1; TRBD2 aligns across 8 bases. CDR3 bases: TGTGCCAGTAGTTTCGGGACTAGTGGGTTCTACAATGAGCAGTTCTTC. It translates to CASSFGTSGFYNEQFF.